This T cell receptor beta chain was retrieved from a study of CD8+ T cells in alopecia areata listed by TCRdb under 2018. Background on the whole study: High-throughput TCRbeta sequencing was used to examine T cell clonal expansion in alopecia areata in both the C3H/HeJ mouse model and human patients. TCRbeta CDR3 regions were amplified by immunoSEQ multiplex PCR with 35 Vbeta forward and 13 Jbeta reverse primers. Clonality in the scalp was compared among normal scalp (n=4), patchy alopecia areata scalp (n=8), and alopecia totalis/universalis scalp (n=8). In humans, TCRbeta sequencing was performed on scalp tissue and on sorted CD4+ and CD8+ peripheral blood T cells from healthy controls and from patients with patchy or totalis/universalis alopecia areata. RNA came from the PAXgene miRNA kit for fixed scalp, the miRNeasy kit for PBMCs, and the RNeasy kit for mouse skin.

Compared with germline, V lacks 2 bases and J lacks 1 base; bases without a gene match: 3. CDR1 and CDR2, per the germline V gene, are SGHDT and YYEEEE. The cysteine opens and the phenylalanine closes a CDR3 of 14 amino acids. CDR3 DNA is the only sequence kept; it has 42 bases, read in frame from the first base. PBMCs were separated by density centrifugation and stained for CD3, CD4 and CD8, after which CD4+ and CD8+ T cells were sorted on a FACSAria. Scalp biopsies and blood samples were provided by unaffected controls. Turning to this clone: The antigen this receptor binds is unknown. No base-level quality is on record; no much larger clone is a single base apart.

On the study overall, not on this receptor specifically: Compared with normal scalp, lesional scalp had higher clonality and more expanded CD8+ clones, particularly in alopecia totalis/universalis, a pattern that suggests antigenic drive. Unlike mouse skin, where gammadelta T cells dominate, normal human skin contains resident alphabeta T cells that get sequenced too, which complicates analysis of the scalp TCR repertoire. Shared TCR sequences between patients were less evident than in mice, which may be partly attributable to HLA diversity in the patient population.

Receptor amplification or capture employed the immunoSEQ multiplex PCR assay. RNA was extracted from all samples and reverse transcribed into cDNA as template for TCR sequencing. SuperScript III was used for first-strand cDNA synthesis, primed with a 2:1 mix of oligo-dT and random hexamers. A synthetic immune receptor repertoire was used to gauge amplification bias, and whatever bias remained was removed computationally. As for the original processing: Raw reads were preprocessed for error removal, and CDR3 was defined according to IMGT conventions as running from the conserved cysteine to phenylalanine. Clonality was computed as 1 minus the Shannon entropy, with the entropy normalized by log2 of the number of productive unique TCRs. Scalp TCRbeta sequences were cross-referenced with sorted blood CD4 and CD8 repertoires so that the CD4 or CD8 identity of scalp clones could be inferred. TCRdb re-hosts the immuneACCESS table, in-frame sequences only. Its copies lack some clones; in the studies checked, an unresolved V gene accounts for under half of them, and the cause for the rest is not known. V, J and clone size derive from that table, while D and trimming were established from the DNA sequence. A total of about 100,000 clones appear in this sample, 55% to 75% of them only once. The ten largest clones capture less than 25% of the sample.

The sequenced sample was CD8+ T cells sorted from blood. The rearranged chain carries TRBV5-6 and TRBJ2-7, with TRBD1 identical over 7 junction bases. The TCR sequence derives from a human donor in good health. For the CDR3, the sequence is CASSFGQASYEQYF. The DNA reads TGTGCCAGCAGCTTCGGACAGGCGTCCTACGAGCAGTACTTC.